This T cell receptor (beta chain) was profiled in a study of blood T cell repertoires in COVID-19 (dated by TCRdb to the early 2020s). For the wider study: Samples from collaborators originated in the United States, Italy and Spain and spanned both the acute and convalescent phases of COVID-19. The material from the prospective study consisted of cDNA or gDNA derived from T cells, B-cell-depleted T cells, or PBMCs. The dataset comprised deeply sampled blood TCRbeta repertoires from subjects exposed to, actively infected with, or recovered from COVID-19. The repertoires were released in a freely available public database intended as a resource for research on the immune response to SARS-CoV-2. The samples were drawn from two sources: the first 160 participants of the ongoing ImmuneRACE study, and 1,254 subjects contributed by 6 global collaborators. A de-identified subject ID, COVID-19 status, age in years and sex were almost always included in the sample metadata. Where HLA class I and class II types were available, the types were taken from metadata supplied by the sample provider, not from assay-based typing. Overall study results and their limits: Clinical and demographic metadata were provided uncurated, with the amount varying by source and participant.

Each collaborating institution followed its own protocols to collect whole blood in K2EDTA tubes. Collaborator samples were shipped for TCRbeta analysis as frozen whole blood, isolated PBMCs, or DNA extracted from either sample type. With regard to this clone: It lacks a known antigen. No quality values exist for individual bases; no much larger clone is one base distant.

TCRbeta CDR3 regions were amplified from genomic DNA using the immunoSEQ Assay, a bias-controlled multiplex PCR. The original methods were these. Nucleated cell counts per sample were estimated from amplification of reference gene primers within the assay. To quantify the absolute abundance of each unique TCRbeta CDR3 rearrangement, sequence reads were collapsed and filtered. For each sample, productive Simpson clonality was calculated as the square root of Simpson's diversity index over productive rearrangements. This immuneACCESS table, as held by TCRdb, lists in-frame sequences with V and J called but not all clones. Of the missing ones, under half trace to an unresolved V gene in checked studies; the others have no known cause. That table supplies the V and J calls and clone size; D and trimming were determined from the DNA. A total of just under 90,000 clones appear in this sample, roughly 88% of them only once. The top ten clonotypes cover over 0.45% of the sample.

The V end gives up 7 bases and the J end 3 bases, leaving 4 bases in the junction not matched to a gene. Including cysteine and phenylalanine, the CDR3 has 13 amino acids. The read is trimmed to its CDR3 DNA, 39 bases read in frame from base 1. The germline V gene encodes CDR1 SGHVS and CDR2 FNYEAQ. The chain joins TRBV7-6 to TRBJ2-5; a stretch of 8 junction bases matches TRBD1. The sequencing input was peripheral blood. This TCR derives from a man aged 55 to 69 with acute or convalescent COVID-19. The sequenced DNA is TGTGCCAGCACCCCGGACAGGGAAGAGACCCAGTACTTC. This gives the protein CASTPDREETQYF.